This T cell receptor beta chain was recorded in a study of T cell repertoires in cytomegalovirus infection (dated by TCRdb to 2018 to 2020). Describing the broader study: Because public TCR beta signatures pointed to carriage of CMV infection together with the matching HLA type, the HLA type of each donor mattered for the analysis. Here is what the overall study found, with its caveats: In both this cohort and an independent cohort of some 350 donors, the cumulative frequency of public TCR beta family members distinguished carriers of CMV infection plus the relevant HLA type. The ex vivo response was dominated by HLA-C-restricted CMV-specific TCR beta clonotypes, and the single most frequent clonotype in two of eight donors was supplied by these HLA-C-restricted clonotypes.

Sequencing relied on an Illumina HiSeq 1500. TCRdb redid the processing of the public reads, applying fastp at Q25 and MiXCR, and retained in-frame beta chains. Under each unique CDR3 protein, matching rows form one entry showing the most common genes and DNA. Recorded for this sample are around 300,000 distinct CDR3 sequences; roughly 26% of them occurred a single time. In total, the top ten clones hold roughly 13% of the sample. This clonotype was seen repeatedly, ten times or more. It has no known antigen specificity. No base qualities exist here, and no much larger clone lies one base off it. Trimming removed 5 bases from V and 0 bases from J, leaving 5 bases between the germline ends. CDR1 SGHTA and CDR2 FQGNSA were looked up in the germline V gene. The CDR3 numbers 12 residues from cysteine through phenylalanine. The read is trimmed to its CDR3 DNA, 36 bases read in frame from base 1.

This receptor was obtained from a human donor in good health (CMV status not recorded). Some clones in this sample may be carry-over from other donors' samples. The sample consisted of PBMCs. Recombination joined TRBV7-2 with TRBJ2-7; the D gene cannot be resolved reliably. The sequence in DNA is TGTGCCAGCAGCGGGGACTCCTACGAGCAGTACTTC. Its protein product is CASSGDSYEQYF.